This T cell receptor beta chain was captured by sequencing in a study of beta chain features in type 1 diabetes. In the study overall: All of the samples together had over 90 million sorted cells examined.

Study conclusions and caveats: Any PCR bias toward short templates would affect both groups alike. Type 1 diabetes patients had VDJ junctions that carried fewer insertions and more deletions. In every one of the four CD4+ subsets, TCRB CDR3s were moderately but significantly shorter in Type 1 diabetes patients.

Regarding this clone: The antigen remains undetermined.

From germline, CDR1 is KGHSH and CDR2 LQKENI. Trimming stripped 7 bases from V and 4 bases from J, with 13 bases between. CDR3 size: 13 residues. Central memory, naive, regulatory and stem cell-like memory CD4+ cells were sorted by CD45RO/CCR7/CD25/CD127/CD95/CD27. Investigators reverse transcribed all isolated RNA, so they sequenced expressed TCRB transcripts. Sequencing was performed with immunoSEQ multiplex PCR; in TCRdb, only in-frame clones are kept and a portion is missing. Among about 140,000 clones listed, 10% to 15% were seen once. The source is a man between 18 and 29 years old with type 1 diabetes. The sample taken for sequencing was central memory CD4+ T cells from blood. The V and J genes are TRBV18 and TRBJ1-1, with D unclear. The chain's CDR3 is CASLEGLGTEAFF. The CDR3 DNA reads TGTGCCAGCTTGGAAGGGTTGGGCACTGAAGCTTTCTTT.